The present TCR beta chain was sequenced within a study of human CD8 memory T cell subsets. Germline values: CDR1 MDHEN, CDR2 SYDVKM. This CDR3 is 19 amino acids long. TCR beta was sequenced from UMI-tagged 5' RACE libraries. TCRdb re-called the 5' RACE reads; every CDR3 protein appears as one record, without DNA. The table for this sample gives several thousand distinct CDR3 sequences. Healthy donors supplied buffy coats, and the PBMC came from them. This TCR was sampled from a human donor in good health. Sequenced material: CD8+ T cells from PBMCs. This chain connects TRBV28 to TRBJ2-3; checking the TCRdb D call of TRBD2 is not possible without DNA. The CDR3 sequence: CASSLTSASGRAGTDTQYF. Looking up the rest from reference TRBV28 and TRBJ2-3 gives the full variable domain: DVKVTQSSRYLVKRTGEKVFLECVQDMDHENMFWYRQDPGLGLRLIYFSYDVKMKEKGDIPEGYSVSREKKERFSLILESASTNQTSMYLCASSLTSASGRAGTDTQYFGPGTRLTVL.